This T cell receptor (beta chain) was sequenced for a study of shared clonotypes between healthy human individuals. Points from the study as a whole: Rarefaction revealed incomplete sorted-subset sequencing despite large depth. The sole specimen, blood, was sampled, and tissue repertoires likely differ.

This table comes from immunoSEQ multiplex PCR, and its TCRdb copy is limited to in-frame clones, with some not included. Altogether 170,000 or so clones are present, over 50% being singletons, with the ten largest covering 10%. The V gene lost 5 bases and the J gene lost 7 bases, with 12 bases spanning the gap. Germline V CDR1 and CDR2: SGHTA, FQGTGA. The CDR3 is made up of 13 amino acids. On this clone itself: Its antigen is undetermined.

It was into CD45RA+ naive and CD45RA-negative memory subsets that the CD4+ cells were split. The receptor comes from a man aged 25 to 45 in good health. The chain uses TRBV7-3 and TRBJ2-1; D is possibly TRBD2 (5 bases). Sequencing used memory CD4+ T cells sorted from blood. Stated subset: CD45RA-negative fraction. In DNA form, the CDR3 reads TGTGCCAGCAGCCCGGGATCCTGGAATGAGCAGTTCTTC. This gives the protein CASSPGSWNEQFF. Filled out from reference TRBV7-3 and TRBJ2-1, the complete variable domain reads GAGVSQTPSNKVTEKGKYVELRCDPISGHTALYWYRQSLGQGPEFLIYFQGTGAADDSGLPNDRFFAVRPEGSVSTLKIQRTERGDSAVYLCASSPGSWNEQFFGPGTRLTVL.